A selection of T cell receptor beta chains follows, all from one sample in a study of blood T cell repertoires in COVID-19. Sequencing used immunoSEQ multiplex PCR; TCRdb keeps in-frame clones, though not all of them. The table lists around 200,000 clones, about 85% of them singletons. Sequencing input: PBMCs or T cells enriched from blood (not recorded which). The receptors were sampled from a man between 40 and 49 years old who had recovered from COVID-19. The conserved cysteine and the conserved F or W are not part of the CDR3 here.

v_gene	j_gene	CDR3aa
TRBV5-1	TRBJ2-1	ASSLPAGDADEQF
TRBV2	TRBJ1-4	ASGRDRNEKLF
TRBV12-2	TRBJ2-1	PSKPFEREAYNEQF
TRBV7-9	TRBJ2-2	ASSFPVSSGSSTGELF
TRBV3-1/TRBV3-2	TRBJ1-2	ASSKGQGYGYT
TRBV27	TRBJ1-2	ASSPRTGVFNGYT
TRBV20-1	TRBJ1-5	SASPLLKSSNQPQH
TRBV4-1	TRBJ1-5	ASSQVTEVQPQH
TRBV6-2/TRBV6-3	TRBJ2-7	ASSYTGGPVEQY
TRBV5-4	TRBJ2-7	ASSPIAGLAYEQY
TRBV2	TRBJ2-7	ASSDRPTYEQY
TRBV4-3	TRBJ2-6	ASSHPGQGAGANVLT
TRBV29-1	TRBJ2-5	SVEGGESRETQY
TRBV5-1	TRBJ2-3	ASQARGSATDTQY
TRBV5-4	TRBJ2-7	ASSFPTGQGPNEQY
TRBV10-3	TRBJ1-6	AISMGQDNSPLH
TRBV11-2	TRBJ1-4	ASSHATGTGDEKLF
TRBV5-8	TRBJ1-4	ASSLHTSNEKLF
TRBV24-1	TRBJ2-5	ATSETVTETQY
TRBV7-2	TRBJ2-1	ASSLVMGGNEQF
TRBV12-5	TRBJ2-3	ASRKGPSTDTQY
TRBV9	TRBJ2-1	ASSVVGSLGDEQF
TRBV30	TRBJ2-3	AWRIGGTVTTDTQY
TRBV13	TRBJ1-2	ASSLPGTDYGYT
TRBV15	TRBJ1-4	ATSRKGGGLEKLF
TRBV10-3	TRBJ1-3	AIRTGSGNTIY
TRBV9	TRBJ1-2	ASSRGQTNGYT
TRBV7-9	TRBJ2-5	ASSLVVGTFQETQY
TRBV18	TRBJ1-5	ASSPSRNSNQPQH
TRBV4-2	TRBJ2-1	ASSPTRSYNEQF
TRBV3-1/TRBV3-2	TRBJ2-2	ASIGGRGETGELF
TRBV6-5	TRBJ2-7	ASRILQGYPDEQY
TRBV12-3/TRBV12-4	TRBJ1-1	AGRGQMNTEAF
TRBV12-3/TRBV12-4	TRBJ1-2	ASRPGTGYSYT
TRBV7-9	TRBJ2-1	ASSLVLAGVAEF
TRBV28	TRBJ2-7	ASSWKPTGSSYEQY
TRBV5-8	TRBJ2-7	ASSSPGRGLTYEQY